This T cell receptor beta chain was sequenced in a study of T cell changes during pregnancy in multiple sclerosis. This CDR3 region has 16 residues. V was pared by 3 bases and J by 5 bases, with 19 bases between. From germline, CDR1 is MGHRA and CDR2 YSYEKL. Some clones are missing from TCRdb's copy, which holds only in-frame ones; the method was immunoSEQ multiplex PCR. The table lists some 43,000 clones, about 94% of them singletons. This TCR was sampled from a female donor with multiple sclerosis, enrolled in a pregnancy study. This sample comprised CD8+ T cells from peripheral blood mononuclear cells, obtained in the third trimester of pregnancy. The chain joins TRBV4-1 to TRBJ1-2, with a tentative D call TRBD1 (6 bases). The CDR3 sequence: CASSQDGAGQLYGYTF. The CDR3, as DNA: TGCGCCAGCAGCCAGGACGGCGCAGGACAGCTATATGGCTACACCTTC.